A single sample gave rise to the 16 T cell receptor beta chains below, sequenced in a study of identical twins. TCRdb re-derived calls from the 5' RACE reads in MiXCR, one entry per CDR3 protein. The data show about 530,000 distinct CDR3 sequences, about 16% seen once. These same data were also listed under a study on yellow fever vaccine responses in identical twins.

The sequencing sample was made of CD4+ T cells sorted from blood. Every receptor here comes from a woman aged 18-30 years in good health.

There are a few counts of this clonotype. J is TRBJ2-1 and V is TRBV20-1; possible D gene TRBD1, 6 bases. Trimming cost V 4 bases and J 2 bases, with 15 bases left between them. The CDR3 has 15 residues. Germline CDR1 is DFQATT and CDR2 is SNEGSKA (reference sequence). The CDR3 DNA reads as TGCAGTGCTAACAGGGCGGCGGGTGCCTACAATGAGCAGTTCTTC. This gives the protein CSANRAAGAYNEQFF.

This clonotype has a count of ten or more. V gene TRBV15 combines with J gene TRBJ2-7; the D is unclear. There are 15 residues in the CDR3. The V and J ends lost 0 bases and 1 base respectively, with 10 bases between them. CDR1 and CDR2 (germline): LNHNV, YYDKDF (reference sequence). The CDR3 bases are TGTGCCACCAGCAGAGATCGAAGGATTTCCTACGAGCAGTACTTC. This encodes CATSRDRRISYEQYF.

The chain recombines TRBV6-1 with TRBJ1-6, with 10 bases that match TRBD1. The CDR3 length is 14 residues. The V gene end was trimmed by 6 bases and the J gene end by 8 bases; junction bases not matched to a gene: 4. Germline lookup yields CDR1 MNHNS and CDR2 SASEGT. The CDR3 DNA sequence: TGTGCCAGCAGCTCCGGGACAGGGGATTCACCCCTCCACTTT. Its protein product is CASSSGTGDSPLHF.

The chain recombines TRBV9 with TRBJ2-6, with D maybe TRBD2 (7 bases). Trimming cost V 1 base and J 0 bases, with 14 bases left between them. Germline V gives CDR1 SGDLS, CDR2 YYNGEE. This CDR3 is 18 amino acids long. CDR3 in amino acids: CASSVLGRGASGANVLTF. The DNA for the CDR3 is TGTGCCAGCAGCGTATTGGGGAGGGGGGCCTCTGGGGCCAACGTCCTGACTTTC.

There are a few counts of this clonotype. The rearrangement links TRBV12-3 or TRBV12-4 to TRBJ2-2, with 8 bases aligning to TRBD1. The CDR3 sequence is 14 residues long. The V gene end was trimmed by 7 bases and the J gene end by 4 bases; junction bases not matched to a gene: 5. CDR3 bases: TGTGCCAGCAAACAGGGGGTTGCCACCGGGGAGCTGTTTTTT. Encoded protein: CASKQGVATGELFF.

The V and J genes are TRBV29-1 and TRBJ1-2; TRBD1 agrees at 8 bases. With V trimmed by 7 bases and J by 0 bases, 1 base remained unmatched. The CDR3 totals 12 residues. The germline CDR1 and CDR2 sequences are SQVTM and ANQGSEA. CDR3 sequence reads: CSAQGANYGYTF. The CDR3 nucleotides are TGCAGCGCACAGGGGGCTAACTATGGCTACACCTTC. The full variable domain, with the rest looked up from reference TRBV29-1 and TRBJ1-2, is SAVISQKPSRDICQRGTSLTIQCQVDSQVTMMFWYRQQPGQSLTLIATANQGSEATYESGFVIDKFPISRPNLTFSTLTVSNMSPEDSSIYLCSAQGANYGYTFGSGTRLTVV.

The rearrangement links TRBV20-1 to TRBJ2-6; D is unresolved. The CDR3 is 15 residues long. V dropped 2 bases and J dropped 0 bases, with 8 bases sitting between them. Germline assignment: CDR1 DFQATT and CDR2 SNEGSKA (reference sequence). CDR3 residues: CSARLVDSGANVLTF. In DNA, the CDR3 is TGCAGTGCTAGACTCGTCGACTCTGGGGCCAACGTCCTGACTTTC.

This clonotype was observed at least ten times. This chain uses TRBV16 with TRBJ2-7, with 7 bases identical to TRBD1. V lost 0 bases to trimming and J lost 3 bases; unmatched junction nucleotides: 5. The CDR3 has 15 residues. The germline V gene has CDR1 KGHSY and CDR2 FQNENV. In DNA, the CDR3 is TGTGCCAGCAGCCAATCGAGCAGGGGGAACTACGAGCAGTACTTC. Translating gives CASSQSSRGNYEQYF.

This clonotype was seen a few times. CDR3 bases: TGTGCCAAGGACAGGGGGCGAGTTTCGGAGACCCAGTACTTC. Residues: CAKDRGRVSETQYF. The V gene is TRBV2, the J gene TRBJ2-5, with 11 bases identical to TRBD1. The CDR3 has 14 residues. Germline CDR1 is SNHLY and CDR2 is FYNNEI. V dropped 10 bases and J dropped 5; count of bases not matched to a gene: 9. Full variable domain (rest looked up from reference TRBV2 and TRBJ2-5): EPEVTQTPSHQVTQMGQEVILRCVPISNHLYFYWYRQILGQKVEFLVSFYNNEISEKSEIFDDQFSVERPDGSNFTLKIRSTKLEDSAMYFCAKDRGRVSETQYFGPGTRLLVL.

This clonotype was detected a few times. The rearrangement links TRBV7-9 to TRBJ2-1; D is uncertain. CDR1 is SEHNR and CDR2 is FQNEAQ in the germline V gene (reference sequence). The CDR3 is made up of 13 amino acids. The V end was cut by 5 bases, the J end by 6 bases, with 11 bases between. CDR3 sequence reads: CASSKVVPNEQFF. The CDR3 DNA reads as TGTGCCAGCAGCAAGGTAGTCCCCAATGAGCAGTTCTTC.

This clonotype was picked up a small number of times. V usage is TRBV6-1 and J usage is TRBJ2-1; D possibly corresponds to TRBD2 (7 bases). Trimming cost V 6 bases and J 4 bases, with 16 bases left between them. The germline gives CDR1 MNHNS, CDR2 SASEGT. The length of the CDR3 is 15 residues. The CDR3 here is CASSHRGAAYNEQFF. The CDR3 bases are TGTGCCAGCAGCCACCGGGGGGCGGCATACAATGAGCAGTTCTTC.

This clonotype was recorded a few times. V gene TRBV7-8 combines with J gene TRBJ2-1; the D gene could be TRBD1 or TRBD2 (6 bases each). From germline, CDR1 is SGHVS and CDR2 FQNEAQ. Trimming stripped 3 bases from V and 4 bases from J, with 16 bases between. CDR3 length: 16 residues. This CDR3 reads CASSFAGHKVYNEQFF. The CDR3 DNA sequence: TGTGCCAGCAGCTTCGCGGGACATAAAGTGTACAATGAGCAGTTCTTC.

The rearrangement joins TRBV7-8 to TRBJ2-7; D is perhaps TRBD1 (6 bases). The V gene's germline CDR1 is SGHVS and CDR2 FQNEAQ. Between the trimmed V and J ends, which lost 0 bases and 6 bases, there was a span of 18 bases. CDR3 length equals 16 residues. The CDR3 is CASSLALGGVAGEQYF. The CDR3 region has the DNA TGTGCCAGCAGCTTAGCGCTTGGGGGCGTGGCGGGCGAGCAGTACTTC.

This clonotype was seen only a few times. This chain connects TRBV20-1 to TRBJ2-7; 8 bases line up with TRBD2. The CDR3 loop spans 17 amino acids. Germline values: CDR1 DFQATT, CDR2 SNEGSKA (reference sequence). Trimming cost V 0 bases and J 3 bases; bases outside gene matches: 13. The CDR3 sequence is CSARDLAPRGLVYEQYV. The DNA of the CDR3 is TGCAGTGCTAGAGATTTAGCCCCCCGGGGACTAGTCTACGAGCAGTACGTC.

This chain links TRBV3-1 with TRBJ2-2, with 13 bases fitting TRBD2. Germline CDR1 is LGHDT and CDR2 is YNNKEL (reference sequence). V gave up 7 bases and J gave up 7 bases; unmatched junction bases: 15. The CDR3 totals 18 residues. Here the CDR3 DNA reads TGTGCCAGCACCCCGACACCCGGACTAGCGGGAGTTGTCGGGGAGCTGTTTTTT. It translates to CASTPTPGLAGVVGELFF.

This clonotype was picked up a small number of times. The CDR3 is CATSDLGNSSSYNEQFF. The CDR3 DNA is TGTGCCACCAGTGATTTAGGGAATTCCAGCTCCTACAATGAGCAGTTCTTC. The rearrangement joins TRBV24-1 to TRBJ2-1, with no clear D. V lost 1 base and J lost 0, with 12 bases in between. There are 17 residues in the CDR3. Germline V CDR1 and CDR2: KGHDR, SFDVKD.